Below are 11 T cell receptor beta chains sequenced from a single sample in a study of shared clonotypes between healthy human individuals. Sequenced by immunoSEQ multiplex PCR; TCRdb stores in-frame clones only, minus some. The table has some 1.1 million clones, approximately 77% seen once. The sequenced sample consisted of memory CD4+ T cells from PBMCs. Stated subset: CD45RA-negative fraction. These receptors all come from a man between 18 and 35 years old in good health. Some clones in this sample may be carry-over from other donors' samples.

The chain recombines TRBV7-3 with TRBJ2-1; tentatively, D is TRBD1 (6 bases). Trimming pared 5 bases from V and 2 bases from J, leaving 10 bases between. The CDR3 length is 14 residues. The germline V gene encodes CDR1 SGHTA and CDR2 FQGTGA. In nucleotides, the CDR3 is TGTGCCAGCAGCCCGGCAGGGGCCTACAATGAGCAGTTCTTC. Translated: CASSPAGAYNEQFF.

The chain has TRBV15 and TRBJ2-5; 10 bases agree with TRBD2. The CDR3 spans 18 residues. With V trimmed by 1 base and J by 0 bases, 8 bases remained unmatched. Germline V gene data show CDR1 as LNHNV and CDR2 as YYDKDF (reference sequence). Here the CDR3 DNA reads TGTGCCACCAGCAGAGGTCGGAGCGGGACTAGCGACCAAGAGACCCAGTACTTC. It is translated as CATSRGRSGTSDQETQYF.

The chain carries TRBV27 and TRBJ1-4, with no clear D. Germline values: CDR1 MNHEY, CDR2 SMNVEV (reference sequence). The CDR3 runs 13 residues. Trimming took off 6 bases at V and 8 bases at J, with 13 bases between the two ends. CDR3 nucleotides: TGTGCCAGCAGCCCCCGCGCTGGCGAAAAACTGTTTTTT. Encoded protein: CASSPRAGEKLFF.

The chain is built from TRBV7-2 and TRBJ2-5, with D possibly matching TRBD2 (6 bases). Germline values: CDR1 SGHTA, CDR2 FQGNSA. Trimming cost V 3 bases and J 4 bases, with 15 bases left between them. CDR3 length: 15 residues. As DNA, the CDR3 is TGTGCCAGCAGCTTGGGGAGGAATCAGGGAGAGACCCAGTACTTC. This sequence encodes CASSLGRNQGETQYF.

This clone was observed once. The V and J genes are TRBV4-2 and TRBJ1-4, with D possibly matching TRBD1 (6 bases). The CDR3 is 18 residues long. Between the trimmed V and J ends, which lost 0 bases and 3 bases, there was a span of 17 bases. From germline, CDR1 is LGHNA and CDR2 YNFKEQ. CDR3 in amino acids: CASSQETSGEAANEKLFF. As DNA, the CDR3 is TGTGCCAGCAGCCAAGAAACCTCAGGGGAGGCAGCTAATGAAAAACTGTTTTTT.

The chain links TRBV29-1 to TRBJ2-5; weak D call: TRBD2 (6 bases). The CDR3 is 16 residues long. CDR1 is SQVTM and CDR2 is ANQGSEA in the germline V gene. V was shortened by 0 bases and J by 2 bases, with 16 bases between the two germline ends. CDR3 amino acids: CSVEDPGRREQETQYF. As DNA, the CDR3 is TGCAGCGTTGAAGATCCCGGGCGGAGGGAACAAGAGACCCAGTACTTC. The full variable domain, with the rest looked up from reference TRBV29-1 and TRBJ2-5, is SAVISQKPSRDICQRGTSLTIQCQVDSQVTMMFWYRQQPGQSLTLIATANQGSEATYESGFVIDKFPISRPNLTFSTLTVSNMSPEDSSIYLCSVEDPGRREQETQYFGPGTRLLVL.

This rearrangement joins TRBV18 to TRBJ2-3; D call uncertain. This CDR3 region has 15 residues. Germline V gives CDR1 KGHSH, CDR2 LQKENI. V was trimmed by 6 bases and J by 0 bases, leaving 13 bases between them. The CDR3 nucleotides are TGTGCCAGCTCCCTATCCCCCTCTAGCACAGATACGCAGTATTTT. Translating gives CASSLSPSSTDTQYF.

J is TRBJ1-3 and V is TRBV30; TRBD1 is a possible D gene (5 bases). Trimming took 6 bases from V and 1 from J, leaving 10 bases between them. Germline values: CDR1 GTSNPN, CDR2 SVGIG (reference sequence). CDR3 length equals 13 residues. Here the CDR3 reads CACRGGSGNTIYF. CDR3 bases: TGTGCCTGTCGCGGGGGATCTGGAAACACCATATATTTT.

This clone appeared once. V is TRBV5-4 and J is TRBJ2-3, with D hard to call. This CDR3 has 13 residues. Between the trimmed V and J ends, which lost 0 bases and 4 bases, there was a span of 6 bases. Germline lookup yields CDR1 SGHNT and CDR2 YYREEE (reference sequence). The CDR3: CASSLALADTQYF. CDR3 coding DNA: TGTGCCAGCAGCTTGGCCTTAGCAGATACGCAGTATTTT.

This chain links TRBV5-4 with TRBJ2-1; TRBD2 matches at 9 bases. Trimming cost V 5 bases and J 9 bases; bases outside gene matches: 12. This CDR3 has 15 amino acids. Looked up from germline, CDR1 is SGHNT and CDR2 is YYREEE (reference sequence). The CDR3 DNA reads TGTGCCAGCAGAGTAGCGGGAGCCTTTAGAGGTGAGCAGTTCTTC. Translated, it gives CASRVAGAFRGEQFF.

The chain is built from TRBV28 and TRBJ2-1; 7 nucleotides align to TRBD2. This CDR3 contains 15 residues. Germline V gene lookup returns CDR1 MDHEN and CDR2 SYDVKM. Trimming removed 3 bases from V and 5 bases from J; junction bases left unmatched: 7. This chain's CDR3 is CASSLGRGTNNEQFF. CDR3 nucleotides: TGTGCCAGCAGTTTGGGGAGGGGCACTAACAATGAGCAGTTCTTC. Combining the CDR3 with reference TRBV28 and TRBJ2-1 gives the whole variable domain DVKVTQSSRYLVKRTGEKVFLECVQDMDHENMFWYRQDPGLGLRLIYFSYDVKMKEKGDIPEGYSVSREKKERFSLILESASTNQTSMYLCASSLGRGTNNEQFFGPGTRLTVL.